This TCR beta chain was sequenced for a study of shared clonotypes between healthy human individuals (dated by TCRdb to the early 2020s). About the full investigation: The cohort included three men and a couple of women between 18 and 49 years of age. For each donor, three plates each were used for CD4 naive and CD4 memory, two plates were used for CD8 naive, and one plate was used for CD8 memory. Blood TCR repertoires of about 5 healthy adults were deeply sequenced to estimate repertoire size and the extent of clonotype sharing between individuals. Libraries were prepared and TCR repertoires were sequenced by different laboratories using diverse techniques, in order to increase sequencing depth and limit assay-specific biases. Leukapheresis yielded between about 0.9 and 9 billion PBMCs per donor.

Summary of the overall study and its limitations: Across several donors, approximately 4.6% of naive CD4, approximately 3.6% of naive CD8, roughly 2.2% of memory CD4, and 0.3% to 0.45% of memory CD8 clonotypes were shared. Naive subsets generally had larger estimated clonotype richness than memory subsets. Sampling was restricted to blood, and TCR repertoires in tissues likely differ from the TCR repertoires found in blood. Higher generation probabilities were observed for clonotypes shared by all four sorted-subset donors than for non-shared clonotypes. The small number of donors limited the genetic and exposure-history diversity represented. Rarefaction of sorted-subset datasets indicated incomplete sequencing despite the large sequencing depth. Based on pairwise subsampling, the degree of clonotype sharing among donors was expected to be affected by sequencing depth.

V sheds 3 bases and J sheds 3 bases, leaving 19 bases between their ends. From a lookup of the germline V gene, CDR1 and CDR2 are SGHRS and YFSETQ. The CDR3 numbers 16 residues from cysteine through phenylalanine. The entry retains the CDR3 DNA only, 48 bases that are in frame from base 1. The donors were healthy, HIV-negative adults who had no recently reported acute infections or vaccinations. Only Caucasian adults living in Nashville, Tennessee, USA were represented among the donors. CD4+ T cells were enriched by magnetic negative selection; naive cells were then positively selected on CD45RA, and the negative fraction formed the memory subset. After blood collection by leukapheresis, PBMCs were isolated using Ficoll-Histopaque density gradient centrifugation and then cryopreserved in the vapor phase of liquid nitrogen. Analytical flow cytometry was used to check the purity and quantity of every magnetically sorted T cell population. From each sorted fraction, genomic DNA was isolated and quantified by UV absorbance on a Nanodrop 2000c.

In the case of this clone: Its antigen is unknown. One base away there is no much larger clone; base qualities are not given.

TCR CDR3 regions were amplified from genomic DNA by multiplex PCR using the deep immunoSEQ assay. Extracted genomic DNA from each cell subset was spread evenly across all wells of several immunoSEQ 96-well plates, with each plate serving as a replicate. For sorted subsets, approximately 190 ng genomic DNA, equal to tens of thousands of T cell genomes, was loaded into each replicate PCR. Purified libraries were measured with a Qubit 3.0 fluorometer, size-checked on a Bioanalyzer 2100, and measured again with the KAPA Library Quantification kit. Every immunoSEQ 96-well plate was sequenced on a dedicated single-read 150-cycle Illumina NextSeq 550 flow cell. As for the authors' bioinformatics: Because the immunoSEQ output included only junctional sequences and no quality scores, the filtering could not be the same as the filtering used for full-length reads. To assign V/J genes and CDR3, sequences were annotated using PyIR, a Python wrapper for IgBLAST v1.9, with IMGT germline references. Reads with weak V/J assignments (E-value above 1e-6), missing CDR3, stop codons, out-of-frame junctions, or ambiguous translated residues were removed. V3J clonotypes were defined as sequences sharing an identical inferred V gene, J gene, and CDR3 amino acid sequence. Percentage overlap between repertoires was computed as shared unique clonotypes divided by the size of the smaller repertoire. Three approaches were used to assess repertoire richness: RTK rarefaction, the Chao1 estimator, and Recon v2.1 estimates of unobserved clonotypes. Generation probabilities for all TCRbeta clonotypes obtained by the gDNA method from a handful of donors were computed using OLGA. TCRdb provides this immuneACCESS table in a form limited to in-frame rearrangements. Some clones are lacking; in checked studies, under half of them reflect an unresolved V gene, and why the rest are absent is not known. V and J calls and clone size are those listed in that table; D and trimming were worked out from the DNA. The sample table shows about 600,000 clones, and around 97% are seen once. Together, the top ten hold about 0.06% of the sample.

This receptor chain uses TRBV5-1 and TRBJ2-7, with the identity of the D gene unclear. Material: naive CD4+ T cells sorted from blood. The cell subset or site tag for this specimen amounts to: CD45RA+ positively selected. This TCR derives from a young woman in good health. The DNA is as follows: TGCGCCAGCAGCTCGTTTGGTACCAAACTCATCTACGAGCAGTACTTC. Its product reads: CASSSFGTKLIYEQYF.